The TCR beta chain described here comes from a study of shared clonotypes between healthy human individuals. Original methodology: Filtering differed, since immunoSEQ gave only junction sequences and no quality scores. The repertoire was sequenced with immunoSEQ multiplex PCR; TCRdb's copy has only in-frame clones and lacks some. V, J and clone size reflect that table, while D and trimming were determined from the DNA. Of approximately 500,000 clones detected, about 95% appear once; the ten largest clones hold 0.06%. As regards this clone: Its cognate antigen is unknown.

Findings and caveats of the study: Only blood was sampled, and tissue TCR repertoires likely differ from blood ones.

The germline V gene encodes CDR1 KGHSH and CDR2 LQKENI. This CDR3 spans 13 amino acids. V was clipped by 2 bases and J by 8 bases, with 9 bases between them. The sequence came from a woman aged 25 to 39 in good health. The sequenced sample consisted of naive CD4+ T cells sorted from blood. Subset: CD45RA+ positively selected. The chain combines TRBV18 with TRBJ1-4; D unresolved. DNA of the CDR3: TGTGCCAGCTCACCAGGGGTGGAGGAAAAACTGTTTTTT. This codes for CASSPGVEEKLFF.